These 2 T cell receptor beta chains originate from one sample sequenced in a study of shared clonotypes between healthy human individuals. TCRdb's table, derived via immunoSEQ multiplex PCR, lists solely in-frame clones and lacks some. The sample gives about 610,000 clones, less than 98% of which show up once; around 0.057% is in the top ten. The sample was naive CD4+ T cells sorted from blood. Indicated subset: CD45RA+ positively selected. The receptors shown here come from a woman in her 30s in good health.

The chain carries TRBV4-1 and TRBJ2-6; D remains unclear. This CDR3 comprises 17 residues. Germline V gene data show CDR1 as MGHRA and CDR2 as YSYEKL. The germline V and J ends were trimmed by 0 bases and 0 bases, with 9 bases remaining between them. CDR3 nucleotides: TGCGCCAGCAGCCAAGAATGGGCGAACTCTGGGGCCAACGTCCTGACTTTC. It is translated as CASSQEWANSGANVLTF.

J is TRBJ1-2 and V is TRBV7-2, with unresolved D. V lost 3 bases and J 4 bases, leaving 9 bases between the germline ends. The CDR3 is 13 amino acids. Looked up from germline, CDR1 is SGHTA and CDR2 is FQGNSA. CDR3 nucleotide sequence: TGTGCCAGCAGCTTCCCTCCCAGCTATGGCTACACCTTC. Protein sequence: CASSFPPSYGYTF.